The present T cell receptor beta chain was sequenced within a study of cytomegalovirus exposure and HLA in healthy donors. Points from the study as a whole: What TCR beta sequences reportedly achieved was accurate prediction of HLA-A and HLA-B alleles in most subjects.

Turning to this clone: Antigen specificity is unknown.

PCR used 60 Vbeta primers and 13 Jbeta primers. Method: immunoSEQ multiplex PCR; TCRdb's copy keeps in-frame clones and lacks some. Counted here are roughly 130,000 clones, about three quarters occurring once; the ten biggest clones make up over 0.9%. Material for sequencing was PBMCs. The receptor comes from a human donor in good health.

CDR3 DNA sequence: TGTGCCAGCAGTTCCCGATGGACAGGGATTAGCTACACCTTC. It specifies CASSSRWTGISYTF. The J gene is TRBJ1-2, the V gene TRBV28; TRBD1 matches at 8 bases. V dropped 4 bases and J dropped 9; count of bases not matched to a gene: 10. The germline CDR1 and CDR2 sequences are MDHEN and SYDVKM. The CDR3 is 14 amino acids.